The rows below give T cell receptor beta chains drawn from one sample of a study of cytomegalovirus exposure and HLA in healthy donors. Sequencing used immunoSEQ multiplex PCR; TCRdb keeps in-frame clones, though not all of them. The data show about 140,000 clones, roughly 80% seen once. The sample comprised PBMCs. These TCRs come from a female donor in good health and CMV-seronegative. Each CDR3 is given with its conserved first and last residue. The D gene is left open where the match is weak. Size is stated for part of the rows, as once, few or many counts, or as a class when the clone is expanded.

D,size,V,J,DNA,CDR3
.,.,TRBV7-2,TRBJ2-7,TGTGCCAGCAGCTTAGGGTGGTTAGACAGATCCTACGAGCAGTACTTC,CASSLGWLDRSYEQYF
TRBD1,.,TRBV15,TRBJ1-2,TGTGCCACCAGCAGAGATTTCGGGACAGGGGAACGGTACCCCTTC,CATSRDFGTGERYPF
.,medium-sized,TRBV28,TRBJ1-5,TGTGCCAGCAGTTTCGGTCAGCCCCAGCATTTT,CASSFGQPQHF
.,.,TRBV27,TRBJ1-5,TGTGCCAGCAGTTTAGACAAGGGGCTGACAAATCAGCCCCAGCATTTT,CASSLDKGLTNQPQHF
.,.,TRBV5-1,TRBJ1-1,TGCGCCAGCAGCTTAGGGGGGGCGCAAGGCACTGAAGCTTTCTTT,CASSLGGAQGTEAFF
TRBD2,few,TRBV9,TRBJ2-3,TGTGCCAGCAGCCCCGGGACTAGCGGGAGAACAGATACGCAGTATTTT,CASSPGTSGRTDTQYF
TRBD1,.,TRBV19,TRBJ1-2,TGTGCCAGCACCGGGCCACAGGGGCTCTATGGCTACACCTTC,CASTGPQGLYGYTF
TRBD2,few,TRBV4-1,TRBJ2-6,TGCGCCAGCAGCCAGTTAGCGGGAGGGCCGCGAGGGGCCAACGTCCTGACTTTC,CASSQLAGGPRGANVLTF
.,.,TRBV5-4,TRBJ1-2,TGTGCCAGCAGCTTGGACAGGGCCCTCTATGGCTACACCTTC,CASSLDRALYGYTF
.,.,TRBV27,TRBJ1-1,TGTGCCAGCAGCCACAGGAATTTTAACATGAACACTGAAGCTTTCTTT,CASSHRNFNMNTEAFF
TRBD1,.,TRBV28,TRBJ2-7,TGTGCCAGCAGCTCGTCTCGACAGGGCAAGCTGACTTACGAGCAGTACTTC,CASSSSRQGKLTYEQYF
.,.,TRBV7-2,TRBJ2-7,TGTGCCAGCAGCTTAAATGGCAGGGACTACGAGCAGTACTTC,CASSLNGRDYEQYF
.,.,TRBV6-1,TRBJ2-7,TGTGCCAGCAGTACACAGGGAGGGTACGAGCAGTACTTC,CASSTQGGYEQYF
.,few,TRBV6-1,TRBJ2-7,TGTGCCAGCAGCGTAGCGGACCTTGTCTACGAGCAGTACTTC,CASSVADLVYEQYF
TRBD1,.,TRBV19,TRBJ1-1,TGTGCCAGTAGCAGGGGGGCGAACACTGAAGCTTTCTTT,CASSRGANTEAFF
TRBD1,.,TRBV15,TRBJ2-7,TGTGCCACCAGCAGAGATGGACAGGGGAGAGTGGACCTTAGGTCCCAGTACTTC,CATSRDGQGRVDLRSQYF
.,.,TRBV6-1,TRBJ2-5,TGTGCCAGCGAGTTCCGGGGAGTAGGAGAGACCCAGTACTTC,CASEFRGVGETQYF
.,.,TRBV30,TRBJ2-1,TGTGCCTGGAGGCAGGGGACGGGATACTTCTACAATGAGCAGTTCTTC,CAWRQGTGYFYNEQFF
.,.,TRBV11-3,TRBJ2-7,TGTGCCAGCAGCTTGCGAAGGGGGAGCGAGCAGTACTTC,CASSLRRGSEQYF
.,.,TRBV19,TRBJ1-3,TGTGCCAGTAGTATAGCAGGCCACTCTGGAAACACCATATATTTT,CASSIAGHSGNTIYF
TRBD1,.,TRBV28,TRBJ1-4,TGTGCCAGCAGTTTTCTCGGCGGTCGGGGACAGGGTGCAACTAATGAAAAACTGTTTTTT,CASSFLGGRGQGATNEKLFF
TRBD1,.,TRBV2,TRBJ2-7,TGTGCCAGCAGTTCGGACAGGGGGCGACCCTTGGGCTACGAGCAGTACTTC,CASSSDRGRPLGYEQYF
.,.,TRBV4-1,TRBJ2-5,TGCGCCAGCAGCCAAGACCGGGTCTTAGGGACCCAGTACTTC,CASSQDRVLGTQYF
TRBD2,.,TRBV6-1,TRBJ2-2,TGTGCCAGCAGTGAATTAGGTCTAGCGGGGACCGGGGAGCTGTTTTTT,CASSELGLAGTGELFF
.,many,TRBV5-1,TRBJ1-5,TGCGCCAGCAGCCCCGGTGACACCTTCAATCAGCCCCAGCATTTT,CASSPGDTFNQPQHF
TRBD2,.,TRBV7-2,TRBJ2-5,TGTGCCAGCAGCCCCGCTAGCGGTGGGACCCAGTACTTC,CASSPASGGTQYF
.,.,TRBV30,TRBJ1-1,TGTGCCTGGGCTGGACAGTTCACTGAAGCTTTCTTT,CAWAGQFTEAFF
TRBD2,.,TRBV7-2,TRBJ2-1,TGTGCCAGCAGCTCGCTAAGCGGGGGTTTCTACAATGAGCAGTTCTTC,CASSSLSGGFYNEQFF
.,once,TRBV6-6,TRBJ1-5,TGTGCCAGCAGTTTTCCCGGTCAGCCCCAGCATTTT,CASSFPGQPQHF
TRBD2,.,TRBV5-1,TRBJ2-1,TGCGCCAGCAGGCGACTAGCGGAGCACAATGAGCAGTTCTTC,CASRRLAEHNEQFF
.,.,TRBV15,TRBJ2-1,TGTGCCACCAGCAGAGATTGGCAGATCACCTCCTACAATGAGCAGTTCTTC,CATSRDWQITSYNEQFF
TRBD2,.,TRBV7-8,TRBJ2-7,TGTGCCAGCAGCATACTAGCGGGAGGAAACGAGCAGTACTTC,CASSILAGGNEQYF
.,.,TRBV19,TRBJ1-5,TGTGCCAGTAGTCAACTGCATTGGGACACCATTCGCAATCAGCCCCAGCATTTT,CASSQLHWDTIRNQPQHF
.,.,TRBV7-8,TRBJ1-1,TGTGCCAGCAAGGCGGGCGCGGGCCCTGAAGCTTTCTTT,CASKAGAGPEAFF